This is a list of T cell receptor beta chains from one sample in a study of blood T cell repertoires in COVID-19. TCRdb's table, derived via immunoSEQ multiplex PCR, lists solely in-frame clones and lacks some. The data hold roughly 180,000 clones, with about 85% observed a single time. Material for sequencing was peripheral blood. The receptors stem from a woman between 45 and 65 years old with COVID-19, enrolled during active disease. The CDR3 runs from the conserved cysteine through the conserved F or W. A D gene is named only where the DNA matches it firmly. Not every row has a clone size; where given, it reads once, few, many or a size class.

V gene: TRBV5-1
clone size: -
J gene: TRBJ2-5
D gene: TRBD2
CDR3 protein: CASSSPGLEATQYF
CDR3 DNA: TGCGCCAGCAGCTCTCCGGGACTAGAGGCGACCCAGTACTTC

V gene: TRBV3-1/TRBV3-2
clone size: -
J gene: TRBJ2-7
D gene: TRBD2
CDR3 protein: CASSLLAGGASYEQYF
CDR3 DNA: TGTGCCAGCAGCCTGCTAGCGGGGGGCGCCTCCTACGAGCAGTACTTC

V gene: TRBV28
clone size: -
J gene: TRBJ1-6
D gene: -
CDR3 protein: CASGEDSHYNSPLHF
CDR3 DNA: TGTGCCAGCGGGGAAGACAGCCACTATAATTCACCCCTCCACTTT

V gene: TRBV10-3
clone size: once
J gene: TRBJ1-6
D gene: TRBD1
CDR3 protein: CAIRQRTGLDSPLHF
CDR3 DNA: TGTGCCATCAGACAACGGACAGGGTTGGATTCACCCCTCCACTTT

V gene: TRBV3-1/TRBV3-2
clone size: -
J gene: TRBJ2-5
D gene: -
CDR3 protein: CASCKVGQKETQYF
CDR3 DNA: TGTGCCAGCTGTAAAGTGGGGCAGAAAGAGACCCAGTACTTC

V gene: TRBV6-5
clone size: few
J gene: TRBJ1-5
D gene: TRBD1
CDR3 protein: CASTRDRYSNQPQHF
CDR3 DNA: TGTGCCAGCACCCGGGACAGGTACAGCAATCAGCCCCAGCATTTT

V gene: TRBV2
clone size: -
J gene: TRBJ2-7
D gene: TRBD2
CDR3 protein: CASSEGLFPRESSYEQYF
CDR3 DNA: TGTGCCAGCAGTGAAGGTCTTTTCCCGCGGGAGAGCTCCTACGAGCAGTACTTC

V gene: TRBV7-2
clone size: -
J gene: TRBJ1-5
D gene: TRBD1
CDR3 protein: CASSKGQGAGNQPQHF
CDR3 DNA: TGTGCCAGCAGCAAGGGACAGGGGGCTGGCAATCAGCCCCAGCATTTT

V gene: TRBV6-5
clone size: -
J gene: TRBJ1-2
D gene: -
CDR3 protein: CASTKDSNYGYTF
CDR3 DNA: TGTGCCAGCACCAAGGACAGTAACTATGGCTACACCTTC

V gene: TRBV30
clone size: -
J gene: TRBJ2-3
D gene: TRBD2
CDR3 protein: CAWTVGLAGDSDTQYF
CDR3 DNA: TGTGCCTGGACCGTTGGACTAGCGGGGGACTCAGATACGCAGTATTTT

V gene: TRBV3-1/TRBV3-2
clone size: -
J gene: TRBJ2-2
D gene: -
CDR3 protein: CASSPYTSDGVPGELFF
CDR3 DNA: TGTGCCAGCAGCCCTTATACTTCGGACGGGGTCCCCGGGGAGCTGTTTTTT

V gene: TRBV24-1
clone size: few
J gene: TRBJ2-2
D gene: -
CDR3 protein: CATSDYQGGLFF
CDR3 DNA: TGTGCCACCAGTGATTACCAGGGGGGCCTGTTTTTT

V gene: TRBV18
clone size: -
J gene: TRBJ1-3
D gene: TRBD1
CDR3 protein: CASSRQGNSGNTIYF
CDR3 DNA: TGTGCCAGCTCACGACAGGGGAACTCTGGAAACACCATATATTTT

V gene: TRBV4-1
clone size: -
J gene: TRBJ2-3
D gene: TRBD2
CDR3 protein: CASSQGIAGGPADTQYF
CDR3 DNA: TGCGCCAGCAGCCAAGGCATAGCGGGGGGGCCAGCAGATACGCAGTATTTT

V gene: TRBV5-1
clone size: -
J gene: TRBJ1-2
D gene: TRBD1
CDR3 protein: CASSLEEPTGGNGYTF
CDR3 DNA: TGCGCCAGCAGCTTGGAGGAACCGACAGGGGGAAATGGCTACACCTTC

V gene: TRBV6-5
clone size: few
J gene: TRBJ1-1
D gene: TRBD1
CDR3 protein: CASSYAGGTEAFF
CDR3 DNA: TGTGCCAGCAGTTACGCAGGGGGCACTGAAGCTTTCTTT

V gene: TRBV7-3
clone size: -
J gene: TRBJ1-4
D gene: -
CDR3 protein: CASSLGGANEKLFF
CDR3 DNA: TGTGCCAGCAGCTTAGGGGGGGCAAATGAAAAACTGTTTTTT

V gene: TRBV21-1
clone size: -
J gene: TRBJ1-1
D gene: -
CDR3 protein: CASSDSVSGYGAFF
CDR3 DNA: TGTGCCAGCAGCGACTCCGTCTCTGGATACGGAGCTTTCTTT

V gene: TRBV7-8
clone size: -
J gene: TRBJ2-1
D gene: -
CDR3 protein: CASSPMVVEVGEQFF
CDR3 DNA: TGTGCCAGCAGCCCAATGGTAGTAGAAGTCGGTGAGCAGTTCTTC

V gene: TRBV2
clone size: once
J gene: TRBJ2-7
D gene: TRBD1
CDR3 protein: CASSSRGQGEAEQYF
CDR3 DNA: TGTGCCAGCAGTAGTAGGGGACAGGGGGAGGCCGAGCAGTACTTC

V gene: TRBV6-6
clone size: -
J gene: TRBJ2-1
D gene: TRBD1
CDR3 protein: CASSSTGQGNNEQFF
CDR3 DNA: TGTGCCAGCAGCTCCACGGGACAGGGGAACAATGAGCAGTTCTTC

V gene: TRBV6-5
clone size: -
J gene: TRBJ2-2
D gene: -
CDR3 protein: CASSWWNRVPGELFF
CDR3 DNA: TGTGCCAGCAGTTGGTGGAACAGGGTCCCCGGGGAGCTGTTTTTT

V gene: TRBV10-3
clone size: -
J gene: TRBJ2-1
D gene: -
CDR3 protein: CAIRGVEDEQFF
CDR3 DNA: TGTGCCATCAGAGGCGTAGAGGATGAGCAGTTCTTC

V gene: TRBV18
clone size: few
J gene: TRBJ2-6
D gene: -
CDR3 protein: CASSPPAQWVSGANVLTF
CDR3 DNA: TGTGCCAGCTCACCACCAGCACAGTGGGTCTCAGGGGCCAACGTCCTGACTTTC

V gene: TRBV15
clone size: -
J gene: TRBJ1-4
D gene: -
CDR3 protein: CATSRGADNEKLFF
CDR3 DNA: TGTGCCACCAGCAGAGGGGCAGACAATGAAAAACTGTTTTTT

V gene: TRBV9
clone size: -
J gene: TRBJ2-7
D gene: -
CDR3 protein: CASSVFEGPYEQYF
CDR3 DNA: TGTGCCAGCAGCGTTTTCGAGGGTCCCTACGAGCAGTACTTC

V gene: TRBV5-6
clone size: -
J gene: TRBJ1-2
D gene: TRBD1
CDR3 protein: CASSLLAGGGGYTF
CDR3 DNA: TGTGCCAGCAGCTTGTTGGCAGGGGGCGGGGGCTACACCTTC

V gene: TRBV5-1
clone size: -
J gene: TRBJ2-2
D gene: -
CDR3 protein: CASSLDTGELFF
CDR3 DNA: TGCGCCAGCAGCCTAGACACCGGGGAGCTGTTTTTT

V gene: TRBV4-2
clone size: -
J gene: TRBJ2-3
D gene: TRBD2
CDR3 protein: CASSQDSSGSTDTQYF
CDR3 DNA: TGTGCCAGCAGCCAAGATTCTAGCGGAAGCACAGATACGCAGTATTTT

V gene: TRBV2
clone size: -
J gene: TRBJ2-1
D gene: TRBD2
CDR3 protein: CASSEALAGGFSKQFF
CDR3 DNA: TGTGCCAGCAGTGAGGCACTAGCGGGGGGGTTCTCGAAGCAGTTCTTC

V gene: TRBV9
clone size: -
J gene: TRBJ2-2
D gene: -
CDR3 protein: CASSGQNTGELFF
CDR3 DNA: TGTGCCAGCAGCGGGCAAAACACCGGGGAGCTGTTTTTT

V gene: TRBV4-2
clone size: few
J gene: TRBJ2-2
D gene: TRBD2
CDR3 protein: CASSQGSSGGTNTGELFF
CDR3 DNA: TGTGCCAGCAGCCAGGGCTCTAGCGGGGGGACGAACACCGGGGAGCTGTTTTTT

V gene: TRBV9
clone size: -
J gene: TRBJ2-1
D gene: TRBD2
CDR3 protein: CASSKTSGGAGGFNEQFF
CDR3 DNA: TGTGCCAGCAGCAAAACTAGCGGGGGGGCCGGAGGCTTCAATGAGCAGTTCTTC

V gene: TRBV5-1
clone size: -
J gene: TRBJ2-1
D gene: TRBD2
CDR3 protein: CASSLDSGGARGEQFF
CDR3 DNA: TGCGCCAGCAGCTTGGATAGCGGGGGGGCCCGGGGTGAGCAGTTCTTC

V gene: TRBV12-3/TRBV12-4
clone size: -
J gene: TRBJ2-3
D gene: -
CDR3 protein: CASGGASTDTQYF
CDR3 DNA: TGTGCCAGCGGGGGGGCTAGCACAGATACGCAGTATTTT

V gene: TRBV9
clone size: -
J gene: TRBJ1-6
D gene: -
CDR3 protein: CASSVVEDSPLHF
CDR3 DNA: TGTGCCAGCAGCGTAGTGGAGGATTCACCCCTCCACTTT

V gene: TRBV10-3
clone size: -
J gene: TRBJ2-7
D gene: TRBD1
CDR3 protein: CAISSRTGEYEQYF
CDR3 DNA: TGTGCCATCAGCTCTCGGACAGGGGAATACGAGCAGTACTTC

V gene: TRBV7-6
clone size: -
J gene: TRBJ2-1
D gene: TRBD2
CDR3 protein: CASSLFAGGNEQFF
CDR3 DNA: TGTGCCAGCAGCTTGTTTGCGGGGGGCAATGAGCAGTTCTTC

V gene: TRBV4-2
clone size: -
J gene: TRBJ2-1
D gene: TRBD2
CDR3 protein: CASSQELGLVMNEQFF
CDR3 DNA: TGTGCCAGCAGCCAAGAGTTAGGACTAGTGATGAATGAGCAGTTCTTC

V gene: TRBV4-1
clone size: -
J gene: TRBJ2-5
D gene: -
CDR3 protein: CASSQEPGDVQYF
CDR3 DNA: TGCGCCAGCAGCCAAGAACCAGGGGATGTCCAGTACTTC

V gene: TRBV20-1
clone size: once
J gene: TRBJ2-7
D gene: -
CDR3 protein: CSAHDSYEQYF
CDR3 DNA: TGCAGTGCTCACGACAGCTACGAGCAGTACTTC

V gene: TRBV5-4
clone size: -
J gene: TRBJ2-1
D gene: TRBD2
CDR3 protein: CASSSGGGAIFGEQFF
CDR3 DNA: TGTGCCAGCAGTTCTGGCGGGGGGGCCATTTTTGGTGAGCAGTTCTTC

V gene: TRBV28
clone size: -
J gene: TRBJ1-1
D gene: -
CDR3 protein: CASSDRSLNTEAFF
CDR3 DNA: TGTGCCAGCAGTGACAGGAGTTTGAACACTGAAGCTTTCTTT

V gene: TRBV30
clone size: few
J gene: TRBJ2-2
D gene: -
CDR3 protein: CAWSVVYNTGELFF
CDR3 DNA: TGTGCCTGGAGTGTAGTCTACAACACCGGGGAGCTGTTTTTT

V gene: TRBV18
clone size: -
J gene: TRBJ1-2
D gene: -
CDR3 protein: CASSPPNRQSNYGYTF
CDR3 DNA: TGTGCCAGCTCACCACCGAATAGACAGAGTAACTATGGCTACACCTTC

V gene: TRBV3-1/TRBV3-2
clone size: -
J gene: TRBJ1-6
D gene: -
CDR3 protein: CASTMSNNSPLHF
CDR3 DNA: TGTGCCAGCACCATGAGCAATAATTCACCCCTCCACTTT

V gene: TRBV7-9
clone size: -
J gene: TRBJ2-1
D gene: TRBD2
CDR3 protein: CASSFGGGTINEQFF
CDR3 DNA: TGTGCCAGCAGCTTCGGGGGTGGGACTATCAATGAGCAGTTCTTC

V gene: TRBV19
clone size: once
J gene: TRBJ1-1
D gene: -
CDR3 protein: CASTPMGGARTEAFF
CDR3 DNA: TGTGCCAGTACCCCGATGGGGGGGGCGAGAACTGAAGCTTTCTTT

V gene: TRBV2
clone size: -
J gene: TRBJ1-4
D gene: -
CDR3 protein: CASSLSGATNEKLFF
CDR3 DNA: TGTGCCAGCAGTTTGTCCGGTGCAACTAATGAAAAACTGTTTTTT

V gene: TRBV5-6
clone size: few
J gene: TRBJ1-4
D gene: -
CDR3 protein: CASSPLMGGEKLFF
CDR3 DNA: TGTGCCAGCAGCCCTCTTATGGGGGGTGAAAAACTGTTTTTT

V gene: TRBV23-1
clone size: -
J gene: TRBJ1-5
D gene: -
CDR3 protein: CASSQSKVVQPQHF
CDR3 DNA: TGCGCCAGCAGTCAATCGAAAGTAGTCCAGCCCCAGCATTTT

V gene: TRBV29-1
clone size: -
J gene: TRBJ1-3
D gene: -
CDR3 protein: CSVVASGNTIYF
CDR3 DNA: TGCAGCGTTGTGGCCTCTGGAAACACCATATATTTT

V gene: TRBV2
clone size: -
J gene: TRBJ2-2
D gene: -
CDR3 protein: CASRPGANTGELFF
CDR3 DNA: TGTGCCAGCAGGCCAGGGGCGAACACCGGGGAGCTGTTTTTT

V gene: TRBV6-6
clone size: -
J gene: TRBJ2-3
D gene: TRBD2
CDR3 protein: CASTPQLAGGLNTQYF
CDR3 DNA: TGTGCCAGCACCCCACAACTAGCGGGGGGGCTGAATACGCAGTATTTT

V gene: TRBV7-2
clone size: -
J gene: TRBJ1-2
D gene: -
CDR3 protein: CASSLVDRTNYGYTF
CDR3 DNA: TGTGCCAGCAGCTTAGTGGACAGAACTAACTATGGCTACACCTTC

V gene: TRBV3-1/TRBV3-2
clone size: once
J gene: TRBJ1-2
D gene: -
CDR3 protein: CASSQEGRFYSYTF
CDR3 DNA: TGTGCCAGCAGCCAAGAGGGCAGGTTTTATAGCTACACCTTC

V gene: TRBV11-2
clone size: once
J gene: TRBJ1-2
D gene: -
CDR3 protein: CASSLGEGIGGGYTF
CDR3 DNA: TGTGCCAGCAGCTTAGGAGAGGGTATCGGAGGTGGCTACACCTTC